These 21 T cell receptor beta chains share one sample of origin, sequenced in a study of regulatory T cells in long-lasting Graves disease. The time point was: newly diagnosed GD, antithyroid drugs for less than 3 months. PBMC-derived RNA was used for the TCR library. In building TCR beta libraries, iRepertoire HTBI primers were used together with Arm-PCR of CDR3 regions. TCRdb itself ran the multiplex PCR reads through MiXCR, one entry per CDR3 protein. The data hold 530,000 or so distinct CDR3 sequences, with about 13% observed a single time. Another study also made use of these data, one on T cells in Graves' hyperthyroidism and ophthalmopathy.

Sequencing used peripheral blood mononuclear cells (PBMCs), obtained at new diagnosis, from a patient treated with antithyroid drugs. Receptor source: a man aged 25-45 years with Graves disease.

As regards this clonotype: A far larger clone is only one base removed, so a read error is likely. The chain joins TRBV6-2 or TRBV6-3 to TRBJ2-1; 8 nucleotides match TRBD1. The J call may be incorrect, as the DNA end agrees better with TRBJ2-5. The CDR3 totals 15 residues. The germline V gene encodes CDR1 MNHEY and CDR2 SVGEGT. CDR3 protein: CASSSRAGGWETQYF. CDR3 coding DNA: TGTGCCAGCAGTTCCAGGGCAGGGGGCTGGGAGACCCAGTACTTC.

This clonotype was seen repeatedly, ten times or more. The gene calls are TRBV12-3 or TRBV12-4 and TRBJ1-2; D unresolved. The CDR3 covers 14 residues. Trimming removed 5 bases from V and 6 bases from J, with 16 bases in between. The CDR3 DNA follows: TGTGCCAGCAGTACTCGACCCTCGAGGCATGGCTACACCTTC. This translates into CASSTRPSRHGYTF.

This clonotype was found a few times. The chain has TRBV2 and TRBJ2-7; 8 bases fit TRBD2. The CDR3 covers 15 residues. V trimming: 7 bases; J trimming: 0 bases; junction bases outside the gene matches: 8. The germline gives CDR1 SNHLY, CDR2 FYNNEI. The CDR3, as DNA: TGTGCCAGCACTCCGACTAGCGCGAGCTCCTACGAGCAGTACTTC. Translating gives CASTPTSASSYEQYF.

At least ten counts were recorded for this clonotype. This chain joins TRBV19 and TRBJ1-2, with D possibly matching TRBD1 (6 bases). The CDR3 runs to 13 residues. V was clipped by 6 bases and J by 8 bases, with 16 bases between them. Germline-derived CDR1 and CDR2 are LNHDA and SQIVND (reference sequence). DNA of the CDR3: TGTGCCAGTAGCTTCCAGGGGTTAGACGGCTACACCTTC. Its translation: CASSFQGLDGYTF. Using reference TRBV19 and TRBJ1-2 for the parts outside the CDR3, the full variable domain is DGGITQSPKYLFRKEGQNVTLSCEQNLNHDAMYWYRQDPGQGLRLIYYSQIVNDFQKGDIAEGYSVSREKKESFPLTVTSAQKNPTAFYLCASSFQGLDGYTFGSGTRLTVV.

In this sample, this clonotype turned up many times. The rearrangement links TRBV20-1 to TRBJ2-5, with 7 positions matching TRBD2. V shed 5 bases and J 5 bases; nucleotides not matched to a gene: 11. CDR3 size: 14 residues. Germline CDR1 DFQATT, CDR2 SNEGSKA (reference sequence). The chain's CDR3 is CSAAWVAGDETQYF. CDR3 in DNA: TGCAGTGCTGCCTGGGTCGCGGGAGACGAGACCCAGTACTTC.

The chain is built from TRBV5-1 and TRBJ2-1; 13 positions match TRBD2. CDR3 length: 16 amino acids. Trimming took 7 bases from V and 7 from J; bases not matched to a gene: 11. In germline, CDR1 is SGHRS, CDR2 YFSETQ. The CDR3 DNA sequence: TGCGCCAGCTCCCCTCCGGGACTAGCGGGAAAAAATGAGCAGTTCTTC. Protein: CASSPPGLAGKNEQFF.

This clonotype was found many times. This rearrangement joins TRBV7-3 to TRBJ2-7; perhaps TRBD2 as D (5 bases). V was trimmed by 0 bases and J by 6 bases, leaving 6 bases between them. Germline V gene sequence: CDR1 SGHTA, CDR2 FQGTGA. The CDR3 is 12 amino acids. The chain's CDR3 is CASSLTDSEQYF. In DNA form, the CDR3 reads TGTGCCAGCAGCTTAACGGACTCCGAGCAGTACTTC.

The V gene is TRBV15, the J gene TRBJ1-2, with D hard to call. The CDR3 runs 14 residues. Germline values: CDR1 LNHNV, CDR2 YYDKDF (reference sequence). V lost 5 bases, J lost 3 bases, and 13 bases lay in between. The CDR3 sequence: CATSLTSGYYGYTF. For the CDR3, the DNA is TGTGCCACCAGCTTGACGTCGGGATACTATGGCTACACCTTC.

The sample holds many counts of this clonotype. The chain recombines TRBV4-1 with TRBJ2-5; the D gene could be TRBD1 or TRBD2 (5 bases each). The CDR3 is 16 amino acids. Germline CDR1 and CDR2: MGHRA and YSYEKL. Trimming removed 0 bases from V and 0 bases from J, with 11 bases in between. The CDR3 here is CASSQETGAYQETQYF. The DNA for the CDR3 is TGCGCCAGCAGCCAAGAGACCGGGGCGTACCAAGAGACCCAGTACTTC.

This clonotype was seen a few times. The genes are TRBV2 and TRBJ1-6; D gene uncertain. CDR3 length equals 14 residues. Germline V gene lookup returns CDR1 SNHLY and CDR2 FYNNEI. V shed 7 bases and J shed 9 bases, with 16 bases lying between them. CDR3 residues: CASTKTALGSPLHF. In nucleotides, the CDR3 is TGTGCCAGCACCAAAACCGCTTTGGGTTCACCCCTCCACTTT.

There are a few counts of this clonotype. The chain joins TRBV30 to TRBJ2-7; 11 positions agree with TRBD2. Germline trimming cut 1 base from V and 4 bases from J; bases unmatched to any gene: 6. The CDR3 spans 15 residues. The germline V gene encodes CDR1 GTSNPN and CDR2 SVGIG (reference sequence). CDR3 in amino acids: CAWSETGLAAYEQYF. DNA of the CDR3: TGTGCCTGGAGTGAGACGGGACTAGCGGCTTACGAGCAGTACTTC.

In this sample, this clonotype turned up many times. The rearrangement links TRBV27 to TRBJ1-5; D remains unclear. Trimming pared 3 bases from V and 7 bases from J, leaving 13 bases between. The CDR3 totals 14 residues. CDR1 is MNHEY and CDR2 is SMNVEV in the germline V gene (reference sequence). The CDR3 sequence: CASSFEGGHQPQHF. The DNA for the CDR3 is TGTGCCAGCAGTTTTGAAGGCGGGCACCAGCCCCAGCATTTT.

This clonotype appeared many times. CDR3 DNA sequence: TGTGCCAGCACCAGAGGACTAGCGGGAGTGGGGGAGCTGTTTTTT. Residues: CASTRGLAGVGELFF. The rearrangement uses TRBV28 and TRBJ2-2; 13 bases map to TRBD2. The CDR3 extends over 15 amino acids. The V gene's germline CDR1 is MDHEN and CDR2 SYDVKM. The V segment lost 7 bases and the J segment 8 bases; nucleotides outside the gene matches: 7.

As regards this clonotype: The junction departs from germline at one end; a sequencing error may be responsible. V usage is TRBV30 and J usage is TRBJ2-1; 9 bases match TRBD1. CDR1 and CDR2 from the germline V gene are GTSNPN and SVGIG (reference sequence). The CDR3 spans 11 residues. The CDR3 spells CAWSVETGGPF. DNA for the CDR3: TGTGCCTGGAGTGTCGAGACAGGGGGGCCCTTC.

This clonotype was detected ten times or more. The rearrangement joins TRBV7-2 to TRBJ2-7; 7 nucleotides agree with TRBD2. The CDR3 spans 13 residues. V lost 3 bases, J lost 6 bases, and 5 bases stayed unmatched. From germline, CDR1 is SGHTA and CDR2 FQGNSA. The CDR3 protein is CASSFMGGGEQYF. Written as DNA, the CDR3 is TGTGCCAGCAGCTTTATGGGGGGGGGCGAGCAGTACTTC.

This clonotype has at least ten counts. This chain's CDR3 is CASGLFGETQYF. CDR3 bases: TGTGCTAGTGGTTTGTTCGGAGAGACCCAGTACTTC. The chain combines TRBV12-5 with TRBJ2-5, with no clear D. V was clipped by 2 bases and J by 4 bases, with 5 bases between them. Looked up from germline, CDR1 is LGHNT and CDR2 is FRNRAP. CDR3 length equals 12 residues.

The table lists this clonotype with a few counts. The chain joins TRBV28 to TRBJ2-5; possible D gene TRBD2, 7 bases. Trimming took 4 bases from V and 1 from J, leaving 16 bases between them. The germline V gene has CDR1 MDHEN and CDR2 SYDVKM. There are 16 residues in the CDR3. This chain's CDR3 is CASSSRGGRFQETQYF. The CDR3 DNA follows: TGTGCCAGCAGTTCTAGGGGGGGTCGGTTCCAAGAGACCCAGTACTTC.

This clonotype was seen a handful of times. The chain couples TRBV5-5 to TRBJ2-3, with TRBD1 matching 9 bases. The CDR3 consists of 15 residues. Germline assignment: CDR1 SGHKS and CDR2 YYEKEE (reference sequence). With V trimmed by 4 bases and J by 6 bases, 9 bases remained unmatched. The CDR3 is CASSTGTGLSDTQYF. The CDR3 DNA reads as TGTGCCAGCAGCACCGGGACAGGGCTTTCGGATACGCAGTATTTT.

J is TRBJ2-1 and V is TRBV12-3 or TRBV12-4, with 10 bases matching TRBD2. The CDR3 covers 13 residues. Losses at the gene ends were 2 bases for V and 9 bases for J; bases not matched to a gene: 1. CDR3 DNA sequence: TGTGCCAGCAGTTTAACTAGCGGGACTGAGCAGTTCTTC. It specifies CASSLTSGTEQFF.

This clonotype showed up just a few times. The chain links TRBV3-1 to TRBJ1-5; D possibly corresponds to TRBD1 (6 bases). CDR1 is LGHDT, CDR2 YNNKEL, per germline (reference sequence). V lost 1 base, J lost 4 bases, and 17 bases lay in between. The CDR3 covers 17 residues. CDR3 coding DNA: TGTGCCAGCAGCCAAGTTGGGGGCAGAGAGGGGAATCAGCCCCAGCATTTT. It encodes CASSQVGGREGNQPQHF.

The chain joins TRBV28 to TRBJ2-3; 7 nucleotides agree with TRBD1. In germline, CDR1 is MDHEN, CDR2 SYDVKM. J lost 6 bases, V lost 6 bases, and 9 bases had no gene match. This CDR3 region has 14 residues. CDR3 loop: CASSPLTGADTQYF. The CDR3 DNA is TGTGCCAGCAGCCCGCTCACAGGGGCGGATACGCAGTATTTT.